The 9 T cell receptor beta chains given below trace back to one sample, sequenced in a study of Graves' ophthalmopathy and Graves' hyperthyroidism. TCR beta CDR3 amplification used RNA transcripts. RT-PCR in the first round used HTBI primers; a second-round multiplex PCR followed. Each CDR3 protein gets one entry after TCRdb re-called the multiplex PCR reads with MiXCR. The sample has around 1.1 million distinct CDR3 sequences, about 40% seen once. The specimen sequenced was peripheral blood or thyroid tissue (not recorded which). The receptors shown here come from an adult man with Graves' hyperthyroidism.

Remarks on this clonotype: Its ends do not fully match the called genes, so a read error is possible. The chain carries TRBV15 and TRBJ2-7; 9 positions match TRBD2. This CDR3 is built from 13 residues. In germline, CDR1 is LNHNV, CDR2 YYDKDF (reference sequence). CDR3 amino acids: CDTGSGSSYEQYF. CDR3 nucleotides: TGTGACACCGGTAGCGGGAGCTCCTACGAGCAGTACTTC.

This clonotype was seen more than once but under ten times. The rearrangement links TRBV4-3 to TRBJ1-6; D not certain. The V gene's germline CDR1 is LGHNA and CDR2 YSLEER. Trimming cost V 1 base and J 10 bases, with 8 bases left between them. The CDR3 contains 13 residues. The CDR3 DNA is TGCGCCAGCAGCCAAGCTAGAACATCACCCCTCCACTTT. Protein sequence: CASSQARTSPLHF.

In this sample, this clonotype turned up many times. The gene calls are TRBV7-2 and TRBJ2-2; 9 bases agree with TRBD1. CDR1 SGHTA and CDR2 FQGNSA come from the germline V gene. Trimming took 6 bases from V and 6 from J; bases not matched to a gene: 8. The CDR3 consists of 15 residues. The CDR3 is CASSLGTGSAGELFF. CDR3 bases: TGTGCCAGCAGTCTCGGGACAGGGTCTGCCGGGGAGCTGTTTTTT.

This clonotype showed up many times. CDR3 sequence: CASSLRRASLGGKETQYF. DNA for the CDR3: TGTGCCAGCAGCTTACGTCGCGCCAGTCTCGGCGGAAAAGAGACCCAGTACTTC. The rearrangement links TRBV11-2 to TRBJ2-5; unclear D gene. Germline assignment: CDR1 SGHAT and CDR2 FQNNGV. The V end lost 2 bases, the J end lost 3 bases, and 22 bases lay between the germline ends. This CDR3 is 18 amino acids long.

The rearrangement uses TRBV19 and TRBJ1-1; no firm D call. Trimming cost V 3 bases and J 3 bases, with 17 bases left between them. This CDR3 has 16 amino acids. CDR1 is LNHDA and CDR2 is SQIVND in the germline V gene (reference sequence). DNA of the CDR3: TGTGCCAGTAGTATGTCGGGGTTTTTTCTCGACACTGAAGCTTTCTTT. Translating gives CASSMSGFFLDTEAFF.

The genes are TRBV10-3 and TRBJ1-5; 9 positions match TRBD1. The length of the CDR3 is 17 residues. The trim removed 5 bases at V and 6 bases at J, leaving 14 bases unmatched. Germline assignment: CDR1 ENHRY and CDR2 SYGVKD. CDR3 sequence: CAISLTGGQSQGQPQHF. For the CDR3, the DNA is TGTGCCATCAGTTTGACAGGGGGACAGTCTCAGGGTCAGCCCCAGCATTTT.

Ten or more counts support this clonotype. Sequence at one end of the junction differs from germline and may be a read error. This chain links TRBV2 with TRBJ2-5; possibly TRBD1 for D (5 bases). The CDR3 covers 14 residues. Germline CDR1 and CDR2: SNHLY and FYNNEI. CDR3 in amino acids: CVSRADGPQETQYF. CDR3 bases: TGTGTCAGCAGGGCGGACGGCCCCCAAGAGACCCAGTACTTC.

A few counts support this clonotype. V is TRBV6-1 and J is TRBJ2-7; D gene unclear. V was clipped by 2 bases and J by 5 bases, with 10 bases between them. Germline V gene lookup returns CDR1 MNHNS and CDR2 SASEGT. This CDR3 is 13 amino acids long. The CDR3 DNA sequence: TGTGCCAGCAGTGAAAGAGATCGCGACGAGCAGTACTTC. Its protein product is CASSERDRDEQYF.

The CDR3 region is CASRTPLDRGRGANVLTF. The CDR3 coding sequence is TGTGCCAGCAGGACTCCCCTGGACAGGGGGCGTGGGGCCAACGTCCTGACTTTC. This chain uses TRBV12-3 or TRBV12-4 with TRBJ2-6, with TRBD1 matching 11 bases. Trimming took 6 bases from V and 3 from J; bases not matched to a gene: 10. CDR3 size: 18 residues.